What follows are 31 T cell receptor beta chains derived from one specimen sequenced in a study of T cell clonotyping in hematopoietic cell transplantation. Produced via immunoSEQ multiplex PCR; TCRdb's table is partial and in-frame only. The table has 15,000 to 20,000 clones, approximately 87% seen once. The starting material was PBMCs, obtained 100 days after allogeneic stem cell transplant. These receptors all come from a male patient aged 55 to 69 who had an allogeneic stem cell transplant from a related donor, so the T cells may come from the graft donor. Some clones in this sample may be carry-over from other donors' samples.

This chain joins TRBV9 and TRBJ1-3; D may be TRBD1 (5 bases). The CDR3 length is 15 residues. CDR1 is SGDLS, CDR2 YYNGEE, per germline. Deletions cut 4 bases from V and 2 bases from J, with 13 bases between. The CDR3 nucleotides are TGTGCCAGCAGCCCAACTTTGGGGGCTGGAAACACCATATATTTT. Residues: CASSPTLGAGNTIYF. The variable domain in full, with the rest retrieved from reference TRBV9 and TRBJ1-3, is DSGVTQTPKHLITATGQRVTLRCSPRSGDLSVYWYQQSLDQGLQFLIQYYNGEERAKGNILERFSAQQFPDLHSELNLSSLELGDSALYFCASSPTLGAGNTIYFGEGSWLTVV.

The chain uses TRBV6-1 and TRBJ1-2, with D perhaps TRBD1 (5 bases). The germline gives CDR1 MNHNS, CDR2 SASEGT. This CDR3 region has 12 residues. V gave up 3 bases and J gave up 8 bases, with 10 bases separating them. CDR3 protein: CASSDWGWGYTF. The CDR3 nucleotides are TGTGCCAGCAGTGACTGGGGGTGGGGCTACACCTTC.

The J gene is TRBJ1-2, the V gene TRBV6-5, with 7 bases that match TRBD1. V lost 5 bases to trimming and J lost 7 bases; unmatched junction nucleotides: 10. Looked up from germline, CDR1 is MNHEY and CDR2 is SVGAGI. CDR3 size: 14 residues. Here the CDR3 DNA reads TGTGCCAGCAGTCGACAGGGCGGGGATTCTGGCTACACCTTC. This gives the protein CASSRQGGDSGYTF.

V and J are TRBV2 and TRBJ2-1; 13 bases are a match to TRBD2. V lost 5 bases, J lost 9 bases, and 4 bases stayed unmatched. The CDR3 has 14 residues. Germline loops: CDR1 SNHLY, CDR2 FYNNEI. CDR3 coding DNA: TGTGCCAGCAGTAGGACTAGCGGGGGCGGTGAGCAGTTCTTC. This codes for CASSRTSGGGEQFF.

The CDR3 spells CASSPTSGGVYEQYF. The CDR3 bases are TGTGCCAGCAGCCCAACTAGCGGGGGGGTCTACGAGCAGTACTTC. The chain employs TRBV7-2 and TRBJ2-7, with 13 nucleotides matching TRBD2. CDR1 and CDR2 from the germline V gene are SGHTA and FQGNSA. J was trimmed by 3 bases and V by 5 bases; bases with no gene match: 4. The CDR3 runs 15 residues.

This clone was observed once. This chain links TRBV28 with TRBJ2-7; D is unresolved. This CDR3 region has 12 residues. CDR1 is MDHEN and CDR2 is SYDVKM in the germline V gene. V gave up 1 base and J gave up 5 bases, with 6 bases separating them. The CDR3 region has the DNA TGTGCCAGCAGTTTATTTATTGACGAGCAGTACTTC. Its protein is CASSLFIDEQYF.

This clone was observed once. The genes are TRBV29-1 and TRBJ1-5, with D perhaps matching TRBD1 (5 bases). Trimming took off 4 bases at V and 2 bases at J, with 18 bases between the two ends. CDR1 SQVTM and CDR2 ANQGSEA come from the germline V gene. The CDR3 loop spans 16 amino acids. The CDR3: CSVVPGTDGGNQPQHF. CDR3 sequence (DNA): TGCAGCGTTGTCCCGGGGACCGACGGGGGCAATCAGCCCCAGCATTTT.

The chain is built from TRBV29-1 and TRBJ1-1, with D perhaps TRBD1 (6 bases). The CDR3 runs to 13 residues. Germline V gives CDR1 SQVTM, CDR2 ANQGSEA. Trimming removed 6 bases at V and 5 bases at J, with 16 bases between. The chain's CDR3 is CSVKTGIGTEAFF. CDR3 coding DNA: TGCAGCGTGAAAACAGGGATTGGTACTGAAGCTTTCTTT. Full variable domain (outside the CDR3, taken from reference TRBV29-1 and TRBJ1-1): SAVISQKPSRDICQRGTSLTIQCQVDSQVTMMFWYRQQPGQSLTLIATANQGSEATYESGFVIDKFPISRPNLTFSTLTVSNMSPEDSSIYLCSVKTGIGTEAFFGQGTRLTVV.

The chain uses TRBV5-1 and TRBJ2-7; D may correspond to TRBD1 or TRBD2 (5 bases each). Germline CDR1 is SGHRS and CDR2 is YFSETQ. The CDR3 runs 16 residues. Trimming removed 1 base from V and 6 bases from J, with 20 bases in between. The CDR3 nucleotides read TGCGCCAGCAGCTTGCGGTCTTCGTCCGGGGCAGGCGAGCAGTACTTC. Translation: CASSLRSSSGAGEQYF.

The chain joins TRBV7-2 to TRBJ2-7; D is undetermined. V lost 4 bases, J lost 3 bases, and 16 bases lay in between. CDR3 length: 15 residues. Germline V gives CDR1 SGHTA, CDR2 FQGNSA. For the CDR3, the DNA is TGTGCCAGCAGCTCAGAAGCTGGACGGAACTACGAGCAGTACTTC. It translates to CASSSEAGRNYEQYF.

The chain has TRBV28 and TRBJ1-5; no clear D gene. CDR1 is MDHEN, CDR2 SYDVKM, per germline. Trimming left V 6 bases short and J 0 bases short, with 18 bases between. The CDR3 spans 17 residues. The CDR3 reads CASSPIGPPNSNQPQHF. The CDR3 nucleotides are TGTGCCAGCAGCCCTATTGGCCCACCTAATAGCAATCAGCCCCAGCATTTT.

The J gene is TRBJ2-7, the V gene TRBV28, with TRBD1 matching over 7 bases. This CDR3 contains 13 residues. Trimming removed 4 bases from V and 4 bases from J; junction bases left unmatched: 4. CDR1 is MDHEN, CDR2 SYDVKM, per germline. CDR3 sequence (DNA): TGTGCCAGCAGTTCCGACAGGGAGTACGAGCAGTACTTC. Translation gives CASSSDREYEQYF.

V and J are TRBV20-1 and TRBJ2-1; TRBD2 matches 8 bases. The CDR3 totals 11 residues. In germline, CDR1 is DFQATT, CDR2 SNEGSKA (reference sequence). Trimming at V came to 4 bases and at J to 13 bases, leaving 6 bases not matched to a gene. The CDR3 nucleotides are TGCAGTGCTAAAAACGGGACTAGTCAGTTCTTC. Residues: CSAKNGTSQFF.

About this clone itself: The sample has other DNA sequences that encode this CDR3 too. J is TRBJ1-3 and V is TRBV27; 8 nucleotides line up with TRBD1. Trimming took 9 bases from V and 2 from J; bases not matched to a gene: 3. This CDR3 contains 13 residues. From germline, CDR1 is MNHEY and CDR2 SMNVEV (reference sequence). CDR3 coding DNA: TGTGCCAGTCGGACAGGGACTGGAAACACCATATATTTT. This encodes CASRTGTGNTIYF.

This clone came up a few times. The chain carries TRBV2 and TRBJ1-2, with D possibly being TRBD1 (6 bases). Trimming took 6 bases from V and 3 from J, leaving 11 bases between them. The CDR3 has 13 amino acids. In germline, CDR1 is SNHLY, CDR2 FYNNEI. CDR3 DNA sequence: TGTGCCAGCAGAGATCAGGGGTACTATGGCTACACCTTC. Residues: CASRDQGYYGYTF.

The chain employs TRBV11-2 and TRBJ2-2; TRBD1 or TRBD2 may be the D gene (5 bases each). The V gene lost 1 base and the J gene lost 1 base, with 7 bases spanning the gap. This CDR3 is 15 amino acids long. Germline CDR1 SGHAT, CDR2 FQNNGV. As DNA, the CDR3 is TGTGCCAGCAGCTTAGTTGGGGGGAACACCGGGGAGCTGTTTTTT. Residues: CASSLVGGNTGELFF.

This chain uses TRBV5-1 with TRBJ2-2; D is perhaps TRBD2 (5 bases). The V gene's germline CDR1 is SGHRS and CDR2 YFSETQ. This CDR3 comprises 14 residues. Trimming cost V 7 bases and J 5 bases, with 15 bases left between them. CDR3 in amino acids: CASREEGRTGELFF. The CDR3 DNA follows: TGCGCCAGCCGAGAAGAGGGAAGGACCGGGGAGCTGTTTTTT. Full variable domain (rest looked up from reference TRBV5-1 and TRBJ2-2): KAGVTQTPRYLIKTRGQQVTLSCSPISGHRSVSWYQQTPGQGLQFLFEYFSETQRNKGNFPGRFSGRQFSNSRSEMNVSTLELGDSALYLCASREEGRTGELFFGEGSRLTVL.

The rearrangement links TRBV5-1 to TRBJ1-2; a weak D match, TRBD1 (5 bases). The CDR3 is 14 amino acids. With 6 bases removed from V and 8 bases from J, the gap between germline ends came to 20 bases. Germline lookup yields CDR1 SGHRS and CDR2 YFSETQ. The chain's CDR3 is CASTAPGVIRGYTF. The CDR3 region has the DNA TGCGCCAGCACTGCCCCGGGGGTTATCAGGGGCTACACCTTC.

The chain's CDR3 is CASSVPGGEPQHF. The DNA for the CDR3 is TGTGCCAGCTCAGTACCGGGAGGCGAGCCCCAGCATTTT. This chain links TRBV18 with TRBJ1-5; D call uncertain. The CDR3 loop spans 13 amino acids. Germline values: CDR1 KGHSH, CDR2 LQKENI. Trimming shortened V by 5 bases and J by 8 bases, and 13 bases separated the two germline ends.

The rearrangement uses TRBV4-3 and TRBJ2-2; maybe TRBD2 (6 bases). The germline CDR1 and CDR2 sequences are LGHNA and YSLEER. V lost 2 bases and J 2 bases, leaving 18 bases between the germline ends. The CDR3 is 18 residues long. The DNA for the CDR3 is TGCGCCAGCAGCCAATTCCCAGCGGGCGGGTCCAACACCGGGGAGCTGTTTTTT. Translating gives CASSQFPAGGSNTGELFF.

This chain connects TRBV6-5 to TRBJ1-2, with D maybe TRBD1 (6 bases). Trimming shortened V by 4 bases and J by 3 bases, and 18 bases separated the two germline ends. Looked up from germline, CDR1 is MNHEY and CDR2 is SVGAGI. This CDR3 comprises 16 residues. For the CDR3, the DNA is TGTGCCAGCAGTTTCGCTGGACAGCTTATTGACTATGGCTACACCTTC. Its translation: CASSFAGQLIDYGYTF.

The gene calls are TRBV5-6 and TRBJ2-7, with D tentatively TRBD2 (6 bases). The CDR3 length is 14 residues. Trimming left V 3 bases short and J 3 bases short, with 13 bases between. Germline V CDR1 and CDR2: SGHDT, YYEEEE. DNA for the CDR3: TGTGCCAGCAGCTCGCTGTCGGGACTCTACGAGCAGTACTTC. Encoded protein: CASSSLSGLYEQYF.

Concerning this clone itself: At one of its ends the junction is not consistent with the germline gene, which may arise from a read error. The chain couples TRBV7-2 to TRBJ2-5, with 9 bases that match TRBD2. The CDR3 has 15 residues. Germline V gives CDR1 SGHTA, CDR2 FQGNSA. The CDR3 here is CASTLNLAGEETQYF. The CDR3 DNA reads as TGTGCCAGCACCTTAAACTTAGCGGGGGAGGAGACCCAGTACTTC.

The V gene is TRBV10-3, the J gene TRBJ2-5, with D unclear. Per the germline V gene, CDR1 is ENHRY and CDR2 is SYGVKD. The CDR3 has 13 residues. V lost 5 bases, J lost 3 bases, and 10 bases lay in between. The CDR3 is CAISKETEETQYF. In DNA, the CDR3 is TGTGCCATCAGTAAAGAGACGGAAGAGACCCAGTACTTC.

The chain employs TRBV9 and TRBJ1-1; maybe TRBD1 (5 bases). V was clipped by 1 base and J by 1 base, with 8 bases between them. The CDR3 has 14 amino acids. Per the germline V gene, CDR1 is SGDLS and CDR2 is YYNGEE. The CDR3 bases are TGTGCCAGCAGCGTACAGGGCAGGAACACTGAAGCTTTCTTT. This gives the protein CASSVQGRNTEAFF.

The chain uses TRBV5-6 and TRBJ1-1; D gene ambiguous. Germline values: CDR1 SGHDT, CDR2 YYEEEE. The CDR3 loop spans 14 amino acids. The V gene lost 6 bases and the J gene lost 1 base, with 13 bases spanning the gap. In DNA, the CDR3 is TGTGCCAGCACTCCCAGGCGGGGGAACACTGAAGCTTTCTTT. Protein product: CASTPRRGNTEAFF.

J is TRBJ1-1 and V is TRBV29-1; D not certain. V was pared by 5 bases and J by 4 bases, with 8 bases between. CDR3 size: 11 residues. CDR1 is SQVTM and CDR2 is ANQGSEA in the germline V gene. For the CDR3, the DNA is TGCAGCGTTTCGGGGTCCACTGAAGCTTTCTTT. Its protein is CSVSGSTEAFF.

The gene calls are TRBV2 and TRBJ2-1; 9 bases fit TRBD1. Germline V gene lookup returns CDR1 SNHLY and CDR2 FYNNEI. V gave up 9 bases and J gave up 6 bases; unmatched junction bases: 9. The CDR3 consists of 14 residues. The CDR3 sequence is CASATGGIINEQFF. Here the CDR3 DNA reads TGTGCCAGTGCGACAGGGGGGATCATCAATGAGCAGTTCTTC.

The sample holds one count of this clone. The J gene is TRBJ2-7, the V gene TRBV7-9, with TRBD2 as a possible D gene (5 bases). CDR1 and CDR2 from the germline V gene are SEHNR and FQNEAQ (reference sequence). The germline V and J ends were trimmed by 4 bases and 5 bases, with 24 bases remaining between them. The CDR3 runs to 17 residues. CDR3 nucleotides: TGTGCCAGCAGCTCGAGTACCGGGAACAGTCCAGACCACGAGCAGTACTTC. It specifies CASSSSTGNSPDHEQYF. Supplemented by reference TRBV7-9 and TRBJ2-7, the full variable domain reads DTGVSQNPRHKITKRGQNVTFRCDPISEHNRLYWYRQTLGQGPEFLTYFQNEAQLEKSRLLSDRFSAERPKGSFSTLEIQRTEQGDSAMYLCASSSSTGNSPDHEQYFGPGTRLTVT.

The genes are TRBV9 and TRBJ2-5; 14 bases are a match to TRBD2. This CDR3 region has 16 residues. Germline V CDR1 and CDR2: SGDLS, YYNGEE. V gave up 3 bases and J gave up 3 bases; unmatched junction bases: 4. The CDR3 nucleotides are TGTGCCAGCAGCGGAGGGACTAGCGGGGGAGAAGAGACCCAGTACTTC. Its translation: CASSGGTSGGEETQYF.

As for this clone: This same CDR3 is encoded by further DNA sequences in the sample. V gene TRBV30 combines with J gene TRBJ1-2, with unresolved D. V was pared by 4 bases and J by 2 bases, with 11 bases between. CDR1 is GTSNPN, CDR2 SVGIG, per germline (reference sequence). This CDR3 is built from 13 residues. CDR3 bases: TGTGCCTGGACCCCCGGCGGCAACTATGGCTACACCTTC. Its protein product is CAWTPGGNYGYTF.